The TCR beta chain under discussion was sequenced for a study of T cells after yellow fever vaccination. Study-wide context: The SMART-Seq v4 Ultra Low Input method served to prepare the low-cell-number fractions. Regarding the study as a whole: The secondary response showed a weaker magnitude and a faster peak, day 5 versus 15. Booster samples showed a return of most primary-vaccination clones (under 97% CD4, 85% to 90% CD8).

Of note for this clonotype: The antigen remains undetermined.

Between the trimmed V and J ends, which lost 10 bases and 4 bases, there was a span of 22 bases. This CDR3 is 16 amino acids long. Template switching by 5'RACE produced TCR cDNA, adding a universal primer site and UMIs. TCRdb passed the 5' RACE reads through MiXCR, listing each CDR3 protein once. The sample includes approximately 120,000 distinct CDR3 sequences, under 8.5% of them seen just once. The chain uses TRBV12-3 or TRBV12-4 and TRBJ2-2; D is perhaps TRBD1 or TRBD2 (5 bases each). The starting material was CD4+ T cells sorted from PBMCs, obtained 9 to 11 days after the first yellow fever vaccination. The sequence derives from a man between 18 and 35 years old who received the YFV17D yellow fever vaccine. CDR3 nucleotide sequence: TGTGCCATCAGCCCGGGGCTCCCTCGGGGCACCGGGGAGCTGTTTTTT. This sequence encodes CAISPGLPRGTGELFF.